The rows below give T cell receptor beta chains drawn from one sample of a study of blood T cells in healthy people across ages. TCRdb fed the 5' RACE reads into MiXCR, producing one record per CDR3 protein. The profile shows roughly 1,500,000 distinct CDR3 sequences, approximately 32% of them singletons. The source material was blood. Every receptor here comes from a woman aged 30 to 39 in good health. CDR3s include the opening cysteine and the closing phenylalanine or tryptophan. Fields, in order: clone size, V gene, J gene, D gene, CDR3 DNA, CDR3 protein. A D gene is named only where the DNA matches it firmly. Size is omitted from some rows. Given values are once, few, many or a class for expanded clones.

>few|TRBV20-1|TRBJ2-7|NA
TGCAGTGCTAGAGATTGGCTAGCGCTACCCTACGAGCAGTACTTC
CSARDWLALPYEQYF
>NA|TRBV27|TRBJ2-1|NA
TGTGCCAGCAGTTTATCGTTCGCAAGGTCCTACAATGAGCAGTTCTTC
CASSLSFARSYNEQFF
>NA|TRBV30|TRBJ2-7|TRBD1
TGTGCCTCAGGGACAGACCCGTACGAGCAGTACTTC
CASGTDPYEQYF
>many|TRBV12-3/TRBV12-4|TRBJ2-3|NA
TGTGCCAGCAGTCCCACCACAGATACGCAGTATTTT
CASSPTTDTQYF
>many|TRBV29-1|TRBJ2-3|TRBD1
TGCAGCGTTGTACTACAGGGGTGGAGGACAGATACGCAGTATTTT
CSVVLQGWRTDTQYF
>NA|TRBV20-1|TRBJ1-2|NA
TGCAGTGCTAGTGAGCTTCCAGCTAACTATGGCTACACCTTC
CSASELPANYGYTF
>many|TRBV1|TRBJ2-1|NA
TGCACCAGCAGGCAAGGGCCCGAGGATGAGCAGTTCTTC
CTSRQGPEDEQFF
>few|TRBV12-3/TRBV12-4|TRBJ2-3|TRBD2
TGTGCCAGCAGCCTAAAGGGACTAGCGTTGACAGATACGCAGTATTTT
CASSLKGLALTDTQYF
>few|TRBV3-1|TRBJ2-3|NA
TGTGCCAGCAGCCAGGGCTCTTCGACCTACACAGATACGCAGTATTTT
CASSQGSSTYTDTQYF
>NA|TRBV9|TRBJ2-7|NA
TGTGCCAGCAGCGTAGCTAGCTCTCCCACCTACGAGCAGTACTTC
CASSVASSPTYEQYF
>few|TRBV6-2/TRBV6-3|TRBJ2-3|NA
TGTGCCAGCAGTTACCCCCTCCGCTCAAACACAGATACGCAGTATTTT
CASSYPLRSNTDTQYF
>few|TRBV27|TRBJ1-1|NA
TGTGCCAGCAGGGGTTCACCGGGACGGATGAACACTGAAGCTTTCTTT
CASRGSPGRMNTEAFF
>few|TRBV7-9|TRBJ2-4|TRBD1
TGTGCCAGCAGCGTACAGGGGGCGGTGGGGGAGCAGTACTTC
CASSVQGAVGEQYF
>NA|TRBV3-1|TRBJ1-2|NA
TGTGCCAGCAGCCAGCCCGACAGAAGCTACACCTTC
CASSQPDRSYTF
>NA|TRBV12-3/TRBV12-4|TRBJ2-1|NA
TGTGCCAGCAGTTTTGAGGGCCAGAGCTCCTACAATGAGCAGTTCTTC
CASSFEGQSSYNEQFF
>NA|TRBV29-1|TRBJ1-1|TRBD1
TGCAGCGTACGCGACAGGGAGAACACTGAAGCTTTCTTT
CSVRDRENTEAFF
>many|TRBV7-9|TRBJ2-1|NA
TGTGCCAGCAGCTCACTACTCCTGAGCTCCTACAATGAGCAGTTCTTC
CASSSLLLSSYNEQFF
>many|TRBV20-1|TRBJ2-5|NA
TGCAGTGCTAGACAGGAGTACCAAGAGACCCAGTACTTC
CSARQEYQETQYF
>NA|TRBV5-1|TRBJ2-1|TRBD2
TGCGCCAGCAGTGGTACCGGGACTAGCGGGGCCCACTCCTACAATGAGCAGTTCTTC
CASSGTGTSGAHSYNEQFF
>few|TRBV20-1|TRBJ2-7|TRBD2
TGCAGTGCTAGCCTCCCTCTAGCGGGAGTGGGATACGAGCAGTACTTC
CSASLPLAGVGYEQYF
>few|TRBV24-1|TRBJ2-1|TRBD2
TGTGCCACCAGTGAATCTAGCGGGAGACCTGAGCAGTTCTTC
CATSESSGRPEQFF
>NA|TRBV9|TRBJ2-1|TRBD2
TGTGCCAGCAGCGTAGGAAGCGGGGGGGCCGATCTTGAGCAGTTCTTC
CASSVGSGGADLEQFF
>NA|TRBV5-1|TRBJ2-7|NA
TGCGCCAGCAGGGAGGGAGCGATCTCCTACGAGCAGTACTTC
CASREGAISYEQYF
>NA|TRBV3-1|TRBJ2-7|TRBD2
TGTGCCAGCAGCCGACTAGCGGGGGGCACCGCCTACGAGCAGTACTTC
CASSRLAGGTAYEQYF